What follows is one T cell receptor (beta chain) and its context. Libraries were prepared by immunoSEQ multiplex PCR; TCRdb keeps only in-frame clonotypes and omits some of them. The sample contains some 130,000 clones, over 60% of which appear only once. These data originate in a study of blood T cell repertoires in COVID-19. Sequenced material: peripheral blood. This TCR was recovered from a woman of 80 years or more with acute or convalescent COVID-19.

The CDR3: CASSLGFSGGSQETQYF. As DNA, the CDR3 is TGCGCCAGCAGCTTGGGGTTTAGCGGGGGGTCCCAAGAGACCCAGTACTTC. The chain is built from TRBV5-1 and TRBJ2-5, with TRBD2 matching 10 bases. Unmatched junction bases numbered 6, after V lost 0 bases and J lost 1 base. The CDR3 spans 17 residues. Germline-derived CDR1 and CDR2 are SGHRS and YFSETQ.